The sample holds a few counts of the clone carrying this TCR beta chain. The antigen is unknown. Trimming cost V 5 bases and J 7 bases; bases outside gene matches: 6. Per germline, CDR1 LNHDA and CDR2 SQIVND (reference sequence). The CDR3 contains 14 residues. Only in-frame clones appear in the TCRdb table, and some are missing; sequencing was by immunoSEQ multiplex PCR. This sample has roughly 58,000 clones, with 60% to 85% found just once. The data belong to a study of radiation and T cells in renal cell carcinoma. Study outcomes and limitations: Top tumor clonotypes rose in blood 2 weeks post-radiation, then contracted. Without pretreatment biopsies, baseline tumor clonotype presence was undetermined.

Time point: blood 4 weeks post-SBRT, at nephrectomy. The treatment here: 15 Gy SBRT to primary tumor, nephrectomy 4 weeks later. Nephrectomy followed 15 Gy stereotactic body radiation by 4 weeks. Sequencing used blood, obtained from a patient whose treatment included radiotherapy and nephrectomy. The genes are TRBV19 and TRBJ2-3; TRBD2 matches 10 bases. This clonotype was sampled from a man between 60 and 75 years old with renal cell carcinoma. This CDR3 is CASSLAGGGNTQYF. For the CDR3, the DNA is TGTGCCAGTAGTTTAGCGGGAGGAGGGAATACGCAGTATTTT. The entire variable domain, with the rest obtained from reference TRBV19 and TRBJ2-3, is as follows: DGGITQSPKYLFRKEGQNVTLSCEQNLNHDAMYWYRQDPGQGLRLIYYSQIVNDFQKGDIAEGYSVSREKKESFPLTVTSAQKNPTAFYLCASSLAGGGNTQYFGPGTRLTVL.